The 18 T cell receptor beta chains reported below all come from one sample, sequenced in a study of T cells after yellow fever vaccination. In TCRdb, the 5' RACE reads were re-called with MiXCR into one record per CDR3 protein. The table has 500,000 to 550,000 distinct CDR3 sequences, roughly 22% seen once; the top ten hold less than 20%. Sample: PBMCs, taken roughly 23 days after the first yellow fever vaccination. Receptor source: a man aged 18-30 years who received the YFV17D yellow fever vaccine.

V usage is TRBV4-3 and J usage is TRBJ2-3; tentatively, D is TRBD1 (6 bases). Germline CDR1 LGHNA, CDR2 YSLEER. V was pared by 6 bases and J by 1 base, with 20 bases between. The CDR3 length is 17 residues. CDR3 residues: CASRYSRGTLGTDTQYF. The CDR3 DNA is TGCGCCAGCAGATACTCCAGGGGCACCCTTGGCACAGATACGCAGTATTTT.

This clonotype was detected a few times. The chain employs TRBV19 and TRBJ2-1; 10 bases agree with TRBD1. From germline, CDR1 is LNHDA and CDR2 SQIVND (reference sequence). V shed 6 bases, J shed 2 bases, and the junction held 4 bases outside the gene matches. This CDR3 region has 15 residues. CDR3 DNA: TGTGCCAGTAGCACCGGGACAGGGGCCTACAATGAGCAGTTCTTC. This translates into CASSTGTGAYNEQFF.

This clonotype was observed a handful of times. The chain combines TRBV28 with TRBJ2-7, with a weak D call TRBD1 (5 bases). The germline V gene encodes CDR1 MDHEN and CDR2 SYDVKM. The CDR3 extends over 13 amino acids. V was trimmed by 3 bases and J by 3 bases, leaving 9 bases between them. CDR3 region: CASSFSDNYEQYV. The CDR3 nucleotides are TGTGCCAGCAGTTTTTCGGACAACTACGAGCAGTACGTC.

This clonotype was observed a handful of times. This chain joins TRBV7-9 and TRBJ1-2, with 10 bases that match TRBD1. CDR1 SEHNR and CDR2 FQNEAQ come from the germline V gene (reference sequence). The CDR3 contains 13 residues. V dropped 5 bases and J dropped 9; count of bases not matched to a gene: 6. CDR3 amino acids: CASSLGQGKRYTF. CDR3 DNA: TGTGCCAGCAGCCTGGGACAGGGGAAGCGCTACACCTTC.

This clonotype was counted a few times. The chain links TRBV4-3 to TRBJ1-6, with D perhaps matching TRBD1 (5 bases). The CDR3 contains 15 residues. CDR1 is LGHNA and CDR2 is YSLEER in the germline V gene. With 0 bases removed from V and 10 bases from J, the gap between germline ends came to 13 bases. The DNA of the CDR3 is TGCGCCAGCAGCCAAGATGGGGTCGGGGGATCACCCCTCCACTTT. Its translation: CASSQDGVGGSPLHF.

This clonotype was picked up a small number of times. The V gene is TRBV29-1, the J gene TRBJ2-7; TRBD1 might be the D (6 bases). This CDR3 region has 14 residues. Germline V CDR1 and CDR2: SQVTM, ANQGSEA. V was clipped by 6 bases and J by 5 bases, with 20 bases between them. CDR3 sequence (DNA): TGCAGCGTCGCACCAGGCGCAGGGGCCGACGAGCAGTACTTC. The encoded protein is CSVAPGAGADEQYF.

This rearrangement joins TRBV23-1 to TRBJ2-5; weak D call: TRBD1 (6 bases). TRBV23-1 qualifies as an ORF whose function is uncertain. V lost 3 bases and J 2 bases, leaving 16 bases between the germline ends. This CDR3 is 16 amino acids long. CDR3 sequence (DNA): TGCGCCAGCAGTCATAGATTCGAAACAGGGCAAGAGACCCAGTACTTC. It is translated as CASSHRFETGQETQYF.

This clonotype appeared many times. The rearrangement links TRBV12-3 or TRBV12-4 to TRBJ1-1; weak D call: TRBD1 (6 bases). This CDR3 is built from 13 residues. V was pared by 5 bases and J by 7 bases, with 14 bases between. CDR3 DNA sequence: TGTGCCAGCAGTGGCCTACAGGGAGGTGAAGCTTTCTTT. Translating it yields CASSGLQGGEAFF.

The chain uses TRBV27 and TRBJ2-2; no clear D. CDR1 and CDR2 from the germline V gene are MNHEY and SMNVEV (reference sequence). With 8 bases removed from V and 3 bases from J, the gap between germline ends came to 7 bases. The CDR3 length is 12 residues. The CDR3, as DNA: TGTGCCAGCGGGGTTTACACCGGGGAGCTGTTTTTT. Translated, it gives CASGVYTGELFF.

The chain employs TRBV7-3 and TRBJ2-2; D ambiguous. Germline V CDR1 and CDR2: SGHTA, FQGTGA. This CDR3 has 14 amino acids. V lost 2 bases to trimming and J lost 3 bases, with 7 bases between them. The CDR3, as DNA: TGTGCCAGCAGCTTAGGCGGCCACACCGGGGAGCTGTTTTTT. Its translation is CASSLGGHTGELFF.

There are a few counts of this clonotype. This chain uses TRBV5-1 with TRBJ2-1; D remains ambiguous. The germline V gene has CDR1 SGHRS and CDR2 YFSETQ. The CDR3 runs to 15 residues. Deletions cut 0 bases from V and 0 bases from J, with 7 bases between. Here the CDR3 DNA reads TGCGCCAGCAGCTTGGGGGATCCCTCCTACAATGAGCAGTTCTTC. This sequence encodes CASSLGDPSYNEQFF.

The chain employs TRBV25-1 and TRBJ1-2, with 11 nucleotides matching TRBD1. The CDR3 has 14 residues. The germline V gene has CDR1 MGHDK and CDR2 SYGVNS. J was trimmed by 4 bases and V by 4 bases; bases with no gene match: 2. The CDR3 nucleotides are TGTGCCAGCAGTGGCGGGACAGGGGGCTATGGCTACACCTTC. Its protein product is CASSGGTGGYGYTF.

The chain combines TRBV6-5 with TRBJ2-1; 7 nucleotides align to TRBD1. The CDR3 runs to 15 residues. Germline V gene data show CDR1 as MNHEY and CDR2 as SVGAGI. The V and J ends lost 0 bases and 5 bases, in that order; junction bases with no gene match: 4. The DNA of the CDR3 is TGTGCCAGCAGTTACTCACTGGGACAGAACAATGAGCAGTTCTTC. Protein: CASSYSLGQNNEQFF.

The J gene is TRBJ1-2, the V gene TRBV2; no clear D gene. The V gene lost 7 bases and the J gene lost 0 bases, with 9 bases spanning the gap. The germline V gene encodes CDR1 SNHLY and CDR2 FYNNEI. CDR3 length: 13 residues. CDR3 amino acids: CASTRGANYGYTF. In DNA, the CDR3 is TGTGCCAGCACCCGGGGAGCTAACTATGGCTACACCTTC.

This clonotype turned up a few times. The chain's CDR3 is CAITRDSPNYGYTF. Written as DNA, the CDR3 is TGTGCCATCACTAGGGACAGCCCTAACTATGGCTACACCTTC. The chain is built from TRBV10-3 and TRBJ1-2; the match to TRBD1 covers 7 bases. The V segment lost 7 bases and the J segment 0 bases; nucleotides outside the gene matches: 5. The CDR3 length is 14 residues. CDR1 and CDR2 from the germline V gene are ENHRY and SYGVKD.

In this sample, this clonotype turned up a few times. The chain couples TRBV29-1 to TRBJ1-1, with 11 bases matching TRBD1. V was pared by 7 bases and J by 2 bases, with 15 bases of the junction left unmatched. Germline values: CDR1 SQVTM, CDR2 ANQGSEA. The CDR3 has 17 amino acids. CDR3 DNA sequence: TGCAGCGCAACGACACGAGGACAGGGGGCGGTCAACACTGAAGCTTTCTTT. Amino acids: CSATTRGQGAVNTEAFF.

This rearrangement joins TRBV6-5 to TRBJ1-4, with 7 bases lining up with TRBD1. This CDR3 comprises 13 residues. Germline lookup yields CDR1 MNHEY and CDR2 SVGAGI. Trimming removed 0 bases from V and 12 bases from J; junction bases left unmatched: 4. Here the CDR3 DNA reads TGTGCCAGCAGTTACTCTTCTGACAGGGAACTGTTTTTT. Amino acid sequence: CASSYSSDRELFF.

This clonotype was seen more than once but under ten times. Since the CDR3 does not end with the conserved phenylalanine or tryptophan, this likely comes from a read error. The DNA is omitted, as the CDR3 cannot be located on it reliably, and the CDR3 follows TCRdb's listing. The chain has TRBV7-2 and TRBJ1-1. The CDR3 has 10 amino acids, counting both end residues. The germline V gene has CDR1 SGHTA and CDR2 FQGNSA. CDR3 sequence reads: CASSLERFKG.